This TCR beta chain originates from a study of control samples from healthy donors and cancer patients. Libraries were prepared by immunoSEQ multiplex PCR; TCRdb keeps only in-frame clonotypes and omits some of them. The sample lists around 94,000 clones; 90% were seen once. Trimming left V 0 bases short and J 4 bases short, with 12 bases between. The CDR3 runs to 15 residues. The germline CDR1 and CDR2 sequences are KGHSH and LQKENI. This receptor was taken from a young woman in good health. What was sequenced was blood. This chain joins TRBV18 and TRBJ1-1, with D possibly TRBD1 on 6 matching bases. CDR3: CASSPPQGSGTEAFF. The CDR3 DNA is TGTGCCAGCTCACCACCTCAGGGGTCGGGCACTGAAGCTTTCTTT. Filled out from reference TRBV18 and TRBJ1-1, the complete variable domain reads NAGVMQNPRHLVRRRGQEARLRCSPMKGHSHVYWYRQLPEEGLKFMVYLQKENIIDESGMPKERFSAEFPKEGPSILRIQQVVRGDSAAYFCASSPPQGSGTEAFFGQGTRLTVV.